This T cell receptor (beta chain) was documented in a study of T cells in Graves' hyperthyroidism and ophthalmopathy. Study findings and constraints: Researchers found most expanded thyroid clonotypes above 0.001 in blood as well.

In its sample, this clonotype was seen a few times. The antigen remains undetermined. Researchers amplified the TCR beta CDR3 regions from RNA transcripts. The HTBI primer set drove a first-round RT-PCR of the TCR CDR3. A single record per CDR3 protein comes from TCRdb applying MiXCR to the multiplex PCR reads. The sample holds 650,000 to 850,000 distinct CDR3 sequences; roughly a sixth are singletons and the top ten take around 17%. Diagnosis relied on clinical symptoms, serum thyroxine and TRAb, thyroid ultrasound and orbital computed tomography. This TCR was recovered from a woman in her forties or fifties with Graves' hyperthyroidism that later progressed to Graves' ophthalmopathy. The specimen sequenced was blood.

CDR3 region: CSVAGARENQPQHF. CDR3 DNA sequence: TGCAGCGTTGCTGGGGCACGGGAGAATCAGCCCCAGCATTTT. The V call is TRBV29-1, the J call TRBJ1-5; maybe TRBD1 (5 bases). The CDR3 consists of 14 residues. Germline lookup yields CDR1 SQVTM and CDR2 ANQGSEA. With 4 bases removed from V and 4 bases from J, the gap between germline ends came to 14 bases.